This T cell receptor beta chain originates from a study of blood T cell repertoires in COVID-19. Overall study context: The analysed material was cDNA or gDNA that came from T cells, B-cell-depleted T cells, or PBMCs.

Per germline, CDR1 MGHDK and CDR2 SYGVNS. The CDR3 runs 13 residues. V lost 5 bases, J lost 1 base, and 9 bases lay in between. Profiling relied on immunoSEQ multiplex PCR, and the TCRdb table lists in-frame clones only, not all of them. There are 37,000 or so clones in the sample; around 90% occur only once, and roughly 6% lies in the top ten. The specimen was peripheral blood. V and J are TRBV25-1 and TRBJ2-7, with D possibly TRBD2 on 6 matching bases. The TCR was taken from a human donor in a cohort sampled during active COVID-19. CDR3 DNA: TGTGCCAGCAGTCGGGCGGGGTCCTACGAGCAGTACTTC. Its protein product is CASSRAGSYEQYF.